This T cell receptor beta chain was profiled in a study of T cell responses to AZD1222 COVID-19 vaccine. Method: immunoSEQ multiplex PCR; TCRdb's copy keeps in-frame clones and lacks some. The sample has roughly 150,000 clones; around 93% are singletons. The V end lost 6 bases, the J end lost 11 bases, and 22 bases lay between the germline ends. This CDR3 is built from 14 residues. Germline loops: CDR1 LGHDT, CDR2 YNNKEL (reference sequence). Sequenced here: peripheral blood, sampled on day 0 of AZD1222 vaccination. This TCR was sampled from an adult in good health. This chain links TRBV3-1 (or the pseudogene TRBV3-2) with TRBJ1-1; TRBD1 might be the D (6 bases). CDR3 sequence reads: CASRHSDQGQGAFF. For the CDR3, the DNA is TGTGCCAGCAGACACTCCGATCAGGGGCAGGGGGCTTTCTTT.